The 20 T cell receptor beta chains below come from one sample, sequenced in a study of identical twins. TCRdb reprocessed the 5' RACE reads with MiXCR, giving one entry per CDR3 protein. The table includes about 520,000 distinct CDR3 sequences, roughly a fifth detected once. In addition, the sample was reused for a study of T cells expressing NK-cell markers.

The sequencing input was CD4+ T cells sorted from blood. These receptors were obtained from a woman under 30 in good health.

V usage is TRBV7-9 and J usage is TRBJ1-2; no reliable D call. Germline V gene sequence: CDR1 SEHNR, CDR2 FQNEAQ (reference sequence). Trimming took 5 bases from V and 7 from J, leaving 17 bases between them. This CDR3 has 14 amino acids. In DNA form, the CDR3 reads TGTGCCAGCAGCCCAGGACTGCCCTCAGGTGGCTACACCTTC. It yields the protein CASSPGLPSGGYTF. The whole variable domain, filled in from reference TRBV7-9 and TRBJ1-2, reads DTGVSQNPRHKITKRGQNVTFRCDPISEHNRLYWYRQTLGQGPEFLTYFQNEAQLEKSRLLSDRFSAERPKGSFSTLEIQRTEQGDSAMYLCASSPGLPSGGYTFGSGTRLTVV.

This clonotype was seen only a few times. The V and J genes are TRBV2 and TRBJ1-5; 7 bases match TRBD1. The ends lost 6 bases at V and 3 bases at J; junction bases unmatched: 2. Germline lookup yields CDR1 SNHLY and CDR2 FYNNEI. The CDR3 length is 13 residues. CDR3 bases: TGTGCCAGCAGGGGACAGCACAATCAGCCCCAGCATTTT. Amino acids: CASRGQHNQPQHF.

The chain employs TRBV12-3 or TRBV12-4 and TRBJ2-2, with D unresolved. CDR3 length: 17 amino acids. V was pared by 6 bases and J by 4 bases, with 21 bases between. The CDR3 nucleotides read TGTGCCAGCAGCCCCTTTCCTCCGGGTCTACTCACCGGGGAGCTGTTTTTT. Its translation: CASSPFPPGLLTGELFF.

Only a few counts were recorded for this clonotype. The chain uses TRBV28 and TRBJ1-1, with D possibly being TRBD1 (5 bases). V gave up 6 bases and J gave up 5 bases, with 10 bases separating them. Germline V gives CDR1 MDHEN, CDR2 SYDVKM. The CDR3 covers 12 residues. CDR3 amino acids: CASRGVWTEAFF. CDR3 coding DNA: TGTGCCAGCAGGGGGGTGTGGACTGAAGCTTTCTTT.

This clonotype has a count of ten or more. This chain links TRBV30 with TRBJ1-2, with 7 nucleotides matching TRBD1. V lost 2 bases and J lost 2; bases outside the gene matches: 5. This CDR3 has 14 amino acids. Germline CDR1 and CDR2: GTSNPN and SVGIG (reference sequence). The CDR3 spells CAWSWGQINYGYTF. In nucleotides, the CDR3 is TGTGCCTGGAGTTGGGGACAGATAAACTATGGCTACACCTTC.

The sample holds a few counts of this clonotype. The chain employs TRBV15 and TRBJ1-1; TRBD1 aligns across 7 bases. CDR1 is LNHNV and CDR2 is YYDKDF in the germline V gene (reference sequence). The CDR3 sequence is 17 residues long. With 3 bases clipped from V and 3 bases from J, the junction kept 13 bases outside the gene matches. CDR3 in amino acids: CATSRIRGQSLYTEAFF. CDR3 in DNA: TGTGCCACCAGCAGGATCCGGGGACAGTCCCTTTACACTGAAGCTTTCTTT.

This clonotype was observed at least ten times. The chain couples TRBV12-3 or TRBV12-4 to TRBJ2-1; maybe TRBD2 (6 bases). Trimming took 5 bases from V and 4 from J, leaving 21 bases between them. CDR3 length: 17 residues. As DNA, the CDR3 is TGTGCCAGCAGTGTCCCCCCGGTGACTAGTAGGTACAATGAGCAGTTCTTC. Encoded protein: CASSVPPVTSRYNEQFF.

This clonotype was seen a handful of times. The chain combines TRBV6-1 with TRBJ2-3, with no clear D. With 7 bases removed from V and 6 bases from J, the gap between germline ends came to 14 bases. Germline V gene data show CDR1 as MNHNS and CDR2 as SASEGT. The CDR3 is made up of 13 amino acids. The CDR3 DNA is TGTGCCAGCAACCCAGCGATATCGGATACGCAGTATTTT. This translates into CASNPAISDTQYF.

The chain is built from TRBV29-1 and TRBJ2-7, with D maybe TRBD2 (6 bases). Germline V gene data show CDR1 as SQVTM and CDR2 as ANQGSEA. With 3 bases removed from V and 6 bases from J, the gap between germline ends came to 15 bases. The CDR3 runs 13 residues. The CDR3 DNA sequence: TGCAGCGTTGATTGGGGGGAGCCCATCGAGCAGTACTTC. Translating it yields CSVDWGEPIEQYF.

The chain employs TRBV9 and TRBJ2-2, with a tentative D call TRBD1 (5 bases). This CDR3 has 14 amino acids. The V end was cut by 0 bases, the J end by 5 bases, with 8 bases between. Germline values: CDR1 SGDLS, CDR2 YYNGEE. The CDR3, as DNA: TGTGCCAGCAGCGTAGATGGGGCGACCGGGGAGCTGTTTTTT. This translates into CASSVDGATGELFF.

This clonotype was seen more than once but under ten times. The V gene is TRBV20-1, the J gene TRBJ1-2; no clear D gene. The germline V and J ends were trimmed by 2 bases and 6 bases, with 7 bases remaining between them. The CDR3 spans 11 residues. Germline V gene data show CDR1 as DFQATT and CDR2 as SNEGSKA (reference sequence). The CDR3 is CSARKADGYTF. DNA for the CDR3: TGCAGTGCTAGAAAAGCAGATGGCTACACCTTC.

The table lists this clonotype with a few counts. V gene TRBV7-2 combines with J gene TRBJ2-7; TRBD1 agrees at 11 bases. CDR1 and CDR2 (germline): SGHTA, FQGNSA. This CDR3 has 15 amino acids. V was pared by 1 base and J by 4 bases, with 3 bases of the junction left unmatched. CDR3 in amino acids: CASSLVGQGVYEQYF. In DNA, the CDR3 is TGTGCCAGCAGCTTAGTGGGACAGGGGGTTTACGAGCAGTACTTC.

This clonotype was seen only once. The rearrangement links TRBV11-3 to TRBJ1-1; no firm D call. Trimming left V 5 bases short and J 4 bases short, with 14 bases between. This CDR3 has 14 residues. Germline V gene lookup returns CDR1 SGHNT and CDR2 YENEEA. CDR3 region: CASSQSMGITEAFF. CDR3 in DNA: TGTGCCAGCAGCCAATCCATGGGGATCACTGAAGCTTTCTTT. Filled out from reference TRBV11-3 and TRBJ1-1, the complete variable domain reads EAGVVQSPRYKIIEKKQPVAFWCNPISGHNTLYWYLQNLGQGPELLIRYENEEAVDDSQLPKDRFSAERLKGVDSTLKIQPAELGDSAVYLCASSQSMGITEAFFGQGTRLTVV.

The rearrangement uses TRBV20-1 and TRBJ2-7; possible D gene TRBD2, 6 bases. Germline V gene lookup returns CDR1 DFQATT and CDR2 SNEGSKA (reference sequence). CDR3 length: 15 residues. V was pared by 4 bases and J by 0 bases, with 16 bases between. Here the CDR3 reads CSATGTGTASYEQYF. DNA for the CDR3: TGCAGTGCTACCGGTACCGGGACTGCCTCCTACGAGCAGTACTTC.

This clonotype has more than one count but fewer than ten. The chain couples TRBV20-1 to TRBJ2-3, with D perhaps matching TRBD2 (5 bases). The CDR3 has 14 amino acids. The V end lost 6 bases, the J end lost 1 base, and 14 bases lay between the germline ends. Germline assignment: CDR1 DFQATT and CDR2 SNEGSKA (reference sequence). The CDR3 nucleotides read TGCAGTGCGAGGGCCCAGGTCCGCACAGATACGCAGTATTTT. Encoded protein: CSARAQVRTDTQYF.

This chain joins TRBV20-1 and TRBJ2-7; 7 bases are a match to TRBD2. The ends lost 3 bases at V and 5 bases at J; junction bases unmatched: 10. The CDR3 length is 14 residues. Germline-derived CDR1 and CDR2 are DFQATT and SNEGSKA (reference sequence). For the CDR3, the DNA is TGCAGTGCTAGGTTGGCGGGAGCTGTCCACGAGCAGTACTTC. Translating it yields CSARLAGAVHEQYF.

V and J are TRBV5-6 and TRBJ2-2; 8 bases align to TRBD1. The CDR3 is 15 amino acids. J gave up 5 bases and V 5 bases, and 8 bases lay outside the gene matches. CDR1 and CDR2 from the germline V gene are SGHDT and YYEEEE. In DNA form, the CDR3 reads TGTGCCAGCAGAAAAGGACAGGGTTGGACCGGGGAGCTGTTTTTT. The encoded protein is CASRKGQGWTGELFF.

The genes are TRBV29-1 and TRBJ1-3; D is possibly TRBD1 (5 bases). The ends were cut back, 6 bases at V and 4 bases at J, with 25 bases in the middle. The CDR3 sequence is 17 residues long. Germline V gene data show CDR1 as SQVTM and CDR2 as ANQGSEA. Here the CDR3 reads CSVAGRWGDRSGNTIYF. CDR3 sequence (DNA): TGCAGCGTCGCCGGGCGGTGGGGCGACAGATCAGGAAACACCATATATTTT.

This clonotype has a handful of counts. This chain joins TRBV29-1 and TRBJ2-4, with TRBD1 identical over 9 bases. The V gene's germline CDR1 is SQVTM and CDR2 ANQGSEA. This CDR3 is built from 14 residues. V lost 7 bases to trimming and J lost 3 bases; unmatched junction nucleotides: 7. The CDR3 region is CSDGDRANKNIQYF. The CDR3 nucleotides are TGCAGCGACGGGGACAGGGCCAACAAAAACATTCAGTACTTC.

Only a few counts were recorded for this clonotype. This sequence joins TRBV20-1 and TRBJ2-1, with TRBD2 matching 10 bases. The CDR3 extends over 14 amino acids. Germline V gene lookup returns CDR1 DFQATT and CDR2 SNEGSKA (reference sequence). V shed 5 bases and J 5 bases; nucleotides not matched to a gene: 6. CDR3 in amino acids: CSALSGRANNEQFF. The CDR3 nucleotides read TGCAGTGCTCTAAGCGGGAGGGCCAACAATGAGCAGTTCTTC.